The 23 T cell receptor beta chains below all came from one sample that was sequenced in a study of OX40 agonist ivuxolimab in advanced cancers. Assay: immunoSEQ multiplex PCR; the TCRdb copy retains only in-frame clones and omits some. The data contain about 150,000 clones, 94% of them singletons. This material consisted of CD4+ or CD8+ T cells sorted from blood, taken in a trial of the OX40 agonist ivuxolimab. The receptors derive from an adult with an advanced solid tumor such as melanoma, head and neck, liver or kidney cancer.

The genes are TRBV5-1 and TRBJ1-2; D is uncertain. The CDR3 runs to 14 residues. Trimming took 0 bases from V and 3 from J, leaving 9 bases between them. Germline CDR1 reads SGHRS; CDR2 reads YFSETQ. This CDR3 is CASSLERRDYGYTF. CDR3 coding DNA: TGCGCCAGCAGCTTGGAGCGCCGAGACTATGGCTACACCTTC.

This clone has just a few counts. The rearrangement uses TRBV4-1 and TRBJ1-5, with D unclear. CDR3 length: 13 residues. The V gene's germline CDR1 is MGHRA and CDR2 YSYEKL. Between the trimmed V and J ends, which lost 0 bases and 13 bases, there was a span of 13 bases. CDR3 in amino acids: CASSQDPAFKQHF. CDR3 DNA sequence: TGCGCCAGCAGCCAAGATCCGGCATTCAAACAGCATTTT.

CDR3 sequence: CATSRDPSETQYF. CDR3 nucleotides: TGTGCCACCAGCAGAGACCCTTCCGAGACCCAGTACTTC. The chain joins TRBV15 to TRBJ2-5; D is unresolved. CDR1 is LNHNV and CDR2 is YYDKDF in the germline V gene (reference sequence). Trimming cost V 0 bases and J 5 bases, with 7 bases left between them. The CDR3 has 13 residues.

The V and J genes are TRBV19 and TRBJ1-1; D remains unclear. Germline V gene data show CDR1 as LNHDA and CDR2 as SQIVND (reference sequence). The length of the CDR3 is 13 residues. Deletions cut 7 bases from V and 1 base from J, with 10 bases between. CDR3 in amino acids: CASTMTGNTEAFF. CDR3 DNA sequence: TGTGCCAGTACAATGACGGGGAACACTGAAGCTTTCTTT.

The chain links TRBV7-2 to TRBJ1-2; no firm D call. V was pared by 4 bases and J by 8 bases, with 14 bases between. This CDR3 region has 13 residues. The germline CDR1 and CDR2 sequences are SGHTA and FQGNSA. The CDR3 is CASSSSGSRGYTF. The CDR3 DNA reads TGTGCCAGCAGCTCTTCCGGGTCGAGGGGCTACACCTTC.

The rearrangement links TRBV6-5 to TRBJ1-1; D unclear. There are 14 residues in the CDR3. CDR1 and CDR2 from the germline V gene are MNHEY and SVGAGI. The V gene lost 0 bases and the J gene lost 1 base, with 6 bases spanning the gap. The CDR3 bases are TGTGCCAGCAGTTACTCGATGGGGAACACTGAAGCTTTCTTT. Translated, it gives CASSYSMGNTEAFF.

The chain is built from TRBV11-2 and TRBJ2-7; possibly TRBD2 for D (6 bases). CDR3 length: 17 amino acids. V lost 5 bases and J 2 bases, leaving 22 bases between the germline ends. Germline V CDR1 and CDR2: SGHAT, FQNNGV. CDR3 amino acids: CASSPIRRLVAAYEQYF. CDR3 DNA: TGTGCCAGCAGCCCGATCCGAAGACTAGTAGCAGCCTACGAGCAGTACTTC. Supplemented by reference TRBV11-2 and TRBJ2-7, the full variable domain reads EAGVAQSPRYKIIEKRQSVAFWCNPISGHATLYWYQQILGQGPKLLIQFQNNGVVDDSQLPKDRFSAERLKGVDSTLKIQPAKLEDSAVYLCASSPIRRLVAAYEQYFGPGTRLTVT.

The gene calls are TRBV14 and TRBJ1-2; perhaps TRBD1 as D (5 bases). The length of the CDR3 is 18 residues. Germline-derived CDR1 and CDR2 are SGHDN and FVKESK. V lost 1 base to trimming and J lost 6 bases, with 24 bases between them. In DNA, the CDR3 is TGTGCCAGCAGCCAAGCCCTCCAGGGAGTCCTGATAGGAAATGGCTACACCTTC. This gives the protein CASSQALQGVLIGNGYTF.

The rearrangement joins TRBV11-3 to TRBJ2-4; a possible D gene is TRBD1 (6 bases). CDR3 length equals 14 residues. With 3 bases removed from V and 9 bases from J, the gap between germline ends came to 15 bases. Per germline, CDR1 SGHNT and CDR2 YENEEA. The CDR3 loop is CASSLGRAGAIQYF. CDR3 sequence (DNA): TGTGCCAGCAGCTTGGGACGGGCAGGGGCCATTCAGTACTTC.

The chain recombines TRBV18 with TRBJ2-3; no definite D call. The CDR3 has 14 amino acids. The V end was cut by 1 base, the J end by 2 bases, with 7 bases between. CDR1 is KGHSH, CDR2 LQKENI, per germline. The CDR3 loop is CASSPLGFTDTQYF. The CDR3 region has the DNA TGTGCCAGCTCACCACTCGGATTCACAGATACGCAGTATTTT.

The rearrangement uses TRBV5-4 and TRBJ2-2; D assignment may be TRBD1 or TRBD2 (6 bases each). This CDR3 comprises 16 residues. Germline V CDR1 and CDR2: SGHNT, YYREEE (reference sequence). The V and J ends lost 0 bases and 5 bases respectively, with 14 bases between them. The CDR3 bases are TGTGCCAGCAGCTTGGGGGGCAGGGGAGGAACCGGGGAGCTGTTTTTT. This codes for CASSLGGRGGTGELFF.

V usage is TRBV28 and J usage is TRBJ2-7; D might be TRBD1 or TRBD2, each matching 5 bases. Germline V gene data show CDR1 as MDHEN and CDR2 as SYDVKM. This CDR3 spans 13 amino acids. Trimming left V 8 bases short and J 2 bases short, with 13 bases between. CDR3 sequence reads: CASGTGTAYEQYF. Written as DNA, the CDR3 is TGTGCCAGCGGGACCGGGACGGCCTACGAGCAGTACTTC.

The rearrangement joins TRBV30 to TRBJ1-2; weak D call: TRBD1 (6 bases). The CDR3 spans 12 residues. Trimming cost V 0 bases and J 8 bases, with 10 bases left between them. Germline V gene sequence: CDR1 GTSNPN, CDR2 SVGIG (reference sequence). The CDR3 is CAWSVGGGGYTF. CDR3 in DNA: TGTGCCTGGAGTGTAGGGGGGGGAGGCTACACCTTC.

The chain employs TRBV4-1 and TRBJ2-1, with TRBD1 as a possible D gene (5 bases). The V gene's germline CDR1 is MGHRA and CDR2 YSYEKL. The CDR3 loop spans 14 amino acids. V gave up 1 base and J gave up 10 bases, with 14 bases separating them. The chain's CDR3 is CASSQVLGALEQFF. The CDR3 DNA reads TGCGCCAGCAGCCAAGTTTTAGGGGCCTTAGAGCAGTTCTTC.

The chain carries TRBV5-1 and TRBJ1-3; D may be TRBD1 (5 bases). Germline loops: CDR1 SGHRS, CDR2 YFSETQ. The CDR3 spans 16 residues. V was trimmed by 3 bases and J by 7 bases, leaving 20 bases between them. CDR3 residues: CASSSGLSLTPNTIYF. The CDR3 DNA sequence: TGCGCCAGCAGCTCGGGACTCTCGTTAACGCCGAACACCATATATTTT.

The rearrangement joins TRBV5-6 to TRBJ1-5; no reliable D call. Germline V gives CDR1 SGHDT, CDR2 YYEEEE. V lost 0 bases and J lost 5, with 9 bases in between. This CDR3 contains 14 residues. The CDR3 loop reads CASSLARRYQPQHF. The CDR3 DNA sequence: TGTGCCAGCAGCTTGGCCCGCAGGTATCAGCCCCAGCATTTT.

This chain uses TRBV7-8 with TRBJ1-1; 7 bases agree with TRBD1. There are 14 residues in the CDR3. The V and J ends lost 5 bases and 4 bases, in that order; junction bases with no gene match: 7. The germline gives CDR1 SGHVS, CDR2 FQNEAQ. The CDR3 spells CASSRDREPTEAFF. In DNA, the CDR3 is TGTGCCAGCAGCCGCGACAGGGAGCCCACTGAAGCTTTCTTT.

J is TRBJ1-5 and V is TRBV5-4, with D tentatively TRBD1 (6 bases). V lost 2 bases, J lost 7 bases, and 10 bases lay in between. The germline V gene has CDR1 SGHNT and CDR2 YYREEE (reference sequence). This CDR3 region has 13 residues. CDR3 in DNA: TGTGCCAGCAGCTTAGGGGGAGAGCAGCCCCAGCATTTT. This sequence encodes CASSLGGEQPQHF.

The V and J genes are TRBV18 and TRBJ2-1; D not resolved. The CDR3 spans 14 residues. V lost 2 bases and J lost 1, with 6 bases in between. CDR1 KGHSH and CDR2 LQKENI come from the germline V gene. CDR3 nucleotide sequence: TGTGCCAGCTCACCATTGGAGTCCTACAATGAGCAGTTCTTC. Amino acid sequence: CASSPLESYNEQFF.

The J gene is TRBJ2-3, the V gene TRBV4-3; D is possibly TRBD2 (7 bases). V dropped 0 bases and J dropped 5 bases, with 15 bases sitting between them. Germline CDR1 is LGHNA and CDR2 is YSLEER. The CDR3 has 16 residues. Here the CDR3 reads CASSQERGGRGDTQYF. In DNA, the CDR3 is TGCGCCAGCAGCCAAGAGAGGGGGGGCCGGGGAGATACGCAGTATTTT.

This clone was counted a single time. The V call is TRBV4-3, the J call TRBJ1-4; D might be TRBD1 (5 bases). This CDR3 region has 15 residues. The V and J ends lost 1 base and 8 bases respectively, with 14 bases between them. Germline V gives CDR1 LGHNA, CDR2 YSLEER. CDR3: CASSQGTGRQEKLFF. CDR3 in DNA: TGCGCCAGCAGCCAAGGCACGGGACGTCAGGAAAAACTGTTTTTT.

The chain uses TRBV5-1 and TRBJ1-1, with D maybe TRBD1 (5 bases). CDR3 length equals 15 residues. Trimming shortened V by 4 bases and J by 4 bases, and 17 bases separated the two germline ends. The germline V gene encodes CDR1 SGHRS and CDR2 YFSETQ. The CDR3 spells CASSRGSYTGTEAFF. In nucleotides, the CDR3 is TGCGCCAGCAGCCGGGGCAGCTACACGGGCACTGAAGCTTTCTTT.

V gene TRBV9 combines with J gene TRBJ1-2; D is perhaps TRBD1 (5 bases). V was shortened by 0 bases and J by 2 bases, with 17 bases between the two germline ends. The CDR3 loop spans 17 amino acids. Germline CDR1 reads SGDLS; CDR2 reads YYNGEE. The CDR3 nucleotides are TGTGCCAGCAGCGTAGAGGCAGGGTGGTCGGGGAACTATGGCTACACCTTC. Encoded protein: CASSVEAGWSGNYGYTF.